This T cell receptor (beta chain) was recovered during a study of somatic mutations in cytotoxic T cells in rheumatoid arthritis. CDR3 length: 12 amino acids. Deletions cut 2 bases from V and 3 bases from J, with 6 bases between. Germline V CDR1 and CDR2: SGHDT, YYEEEE. Sequenced by immunoSEQ multiplex PCR; TCRdb stores in-frame clones only, minus some. This sample has under 25,000 clones, with 85% to 90% found just once. This clonotype was obtained from a man aged 40-49 years in good health. The sample consisted of CD8+ T cells sorted from blood. J is TRBJ2-7 and V is TRBV5-6; the D is unclear. CDR3 in DNA: TGTGCCAGCAGCTTCTCTAGCTACGAGCAGTACTTC. Amino acids: CASSFSSYEQYF.